These T cell receptor beta chains were read from a single sample in a study of T-cell reconstitution after alpha-beta-depleted transplantation in children. TCRdb redid the calling of the PCR reads with MiXCR, one entry per CDR3 protein. The sample has 750,000 to 950,000 distinct CDR3 sequences, 15% to 20% seen once. Specimen: PBMCs, mostly from graft donor cells, collected 360 days after TCRalphabeta/CD19-depleted stem cell transplant. The receptors come from a male patient aged 5 to 17 who had a stem cell transplant for acute lymphoblastic leukemia, so the T cells may come from the graft donor. The CDR3 runs from the conserved cysteine through the conserved F or W. The D gene is left open where the match is weak. Clone size is stated in some rows and not others, as once, few, many or a class when expanded.

d_gene	abundance	v_gene	j_gene	CDR3nt	CDR3aa
-	-	TRBV12-3/TRBV12-4	TRBJ2-1	TGTGCCAGCAGCCGCATAAGAGTCAATGAGCAGTTCTTC	CASSRIRVNEQFF
TRBD2	-	TRBV29-1	TRBJ2-5	TGCAGCGCACAACTAGCGGGAGGAGAAGAGACCCAGTACTTC	CSAQLAGGEETQYF
-	many	TRBV12-3/TRBV12-4	TRBJ2-7	TGTGCCAGCAGCCCTCACTACGAGCAGTACTTC	CASSPHYEQYF
TRBD2	-	TRBV7-2	TRBJ2-7	TGTGCCAGCAGCGAAAGGCCTAGCGGGTACTACGAGCAGTACTTC	CASSERPSGYYEQYF
-	many	TRBV15	TRBJ2-3	TGTGCCACCAGCCACAGGGCTCGCTCAGATACGCAGTATTTT	CATSHRARSDTQYF
-	-	TRBV4-1	TRBJ2-5	TGCGCCAGCAGCCTCCTCGGGACTTCTCAAGAGACCCAGTACTTC	CASSLLGTSQETQYF
-	-	TRBV15	TRBJ2-5	TGTGCCACCAGCAGAGCGAGCCAGGGAAAAGAGACCCAGTACTTC	CATSRASQGKETQYF
-	-	TRBV27	TRBJ2-7	TGTGCCAGCAGGCTCCTAGGAGAGCAGTACTTC	CASRLLGEQYF
-	-	TRBV20-1	TRBJ1-1	TGCAGTGCTAGAGGCAGGGGAACTGAAGCTTTCTTT	CSARGRGTEAFF
-	many	TRBV13	TRBJ1-1	TGTGCCAGCAGCTTCTCCGGGGGTTTGAACACTGAAGCTTTCTTT	CASSFSGGLNTEAFF
-	few	TRBV7-9	TRBJ2-1	TGTGCCAGCAGCCCTCGGAGGGCCCACGATGAGCAGTTCTTC	CASSPRRAHDEQFF
-	few	TRBV11-2	TRBJ2-2	TGTGCCAGCACCTTGGCCTTTAGGGGAGGAGGGGAGCTGTTTTTT	CASTLAFRGGGELFF
TRBD1	many	TRBV5-1	TRBJ1-1	TGTGCCAGCAGCCCCGGACAGGGGAACACTGAAGCTTTCTTT	CASSPGQGNTEAFF
-	-	TRBV24-1	TRBJ2-1	TGTGCCACCAGTGGATTAAGTACAGGACTCTACAATGAGCAGTTCTTC	CATSGLSTGLYNEQFF
-	few	TRBV7-9	TRBJ2-2	TGTGCACGACAACCCTCGGACAGACACACCGGGGAGCTGTTTTTT	CARQPSDRHTGELFF
TRBD1	-	TRBV27	TRBJ1-1	TGTGCCAGCAGGACAGGGGAGGTGGCCACTGAAGCTTTCTTT	CASRTGEVATEAFF
-	-	TRBV4-1	TRBJ2-1	TGCGCCAGCAGCCAAGAGGGCATCGGTACCTACAATGAGCAGTTCTTC	CASSQEGIGTYNEQFF
TRBD1	many	TRBV5-1	TRBJ2-7	TGTGCCAGCAGTTGGGGACAGGGGAGCTACGAGCAGTACTTC	CASSWGQGSYEQYF
-	many	TRBV9	TRBJ2-2	TGTGCCAGCAGCGTCGGTGGCAGCTCCACCGGGGAGCTGTTTTTT	CASSVGGSSTGELFF
TRBD2	few	TRBV12-3/TRBV12-4	TRBJ2-3	TGTGCCAGCAGTCCCCCAACTAGCGGCGGGGGGGATACGCAGTATTTT	CASSPPTSGGGDTQYF